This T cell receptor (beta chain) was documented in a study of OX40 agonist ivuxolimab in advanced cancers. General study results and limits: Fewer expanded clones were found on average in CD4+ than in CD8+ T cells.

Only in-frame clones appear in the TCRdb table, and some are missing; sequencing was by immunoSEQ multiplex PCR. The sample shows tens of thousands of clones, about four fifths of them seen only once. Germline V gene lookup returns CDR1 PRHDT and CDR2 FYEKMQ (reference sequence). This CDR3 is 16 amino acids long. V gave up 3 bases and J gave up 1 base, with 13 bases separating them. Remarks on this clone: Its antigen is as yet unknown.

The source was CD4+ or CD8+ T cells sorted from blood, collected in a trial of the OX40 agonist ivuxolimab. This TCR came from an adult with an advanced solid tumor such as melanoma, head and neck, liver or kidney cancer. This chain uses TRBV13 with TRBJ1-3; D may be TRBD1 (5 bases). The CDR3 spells CASSLGGRISGNTIYF. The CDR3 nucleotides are TGTGCCAGCAGCTTGGGGGGGAGGATTTCTGGAAACACCATATATTTT.